This TCR beta chain was documented in a study of blood T cells in healthy people across ages. Germline V gene sequence: CDR1 MDHEN, CDR2 SYDVKM. V lost 6 bases and J lost 5, with 19 bases in between. This CDR3 has 15 residues. Sample-barcoded 5' priming and a J-beta primer mix drove a second PCR of roughly 6 to 12 cycles. Sequencing recovered at least 2.5 million CDR3-containing paired-end reads from each sample. A single record per CDR3 protein comes from TCRdb applying MiXCR to the 5' RACE reads. The repertoire has over a million distinct CDR3 sequences, around 40% of them found once; the top ten carry about 4%.

The source is a young woman in good health. This chain links TRBV28 with TRBJ2-5; tentatively, D is TRBD2 (6 bases). The sample was blood. Written as DNA, the CDR3 is TGTGCCAGCAGCCATCTTAGGACTACCCATGAGACCCAGTACTTC. It codes for CASSHLRTTHETQYF. The full variable domain, with the rest looked up from reference TRBV28 and TRBJ2-5, is DVKVTQSSRYLVKRTGEKVFLECVQDMDHENMFWYRQDPGLGLRLIYFSYDVKMKEKGDIPEGYSVSREKKERFSLILESASTNQTSMYLCASSHLRTTHETQYFGPGTRLLVL.